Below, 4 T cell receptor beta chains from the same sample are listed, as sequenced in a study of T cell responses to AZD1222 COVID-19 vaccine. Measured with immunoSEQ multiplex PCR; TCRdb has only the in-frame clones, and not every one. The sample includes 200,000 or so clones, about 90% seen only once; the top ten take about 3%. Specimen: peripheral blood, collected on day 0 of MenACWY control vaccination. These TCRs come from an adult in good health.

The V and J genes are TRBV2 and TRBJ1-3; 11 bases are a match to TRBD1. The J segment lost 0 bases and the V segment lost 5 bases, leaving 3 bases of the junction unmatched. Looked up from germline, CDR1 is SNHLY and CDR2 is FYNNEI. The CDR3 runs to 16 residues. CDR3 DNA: TGTGCCAGCAGTCGGGACAGGGGGAGCTCTGGAAACACCATATATTTT. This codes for CASSRDRGSSGNTIYF.

CDR3 in DNA: TGTGCCTGGAGTGTCCTGGGATATGGCTACACCTTC. It encodes CAWSVLGYGYTF. The chain has TRBV30 and TRBJ1-2; the D is unclear. The CDR3 has 12 amino acids. Germline CDR1 is GTSNPN and CDR2 is SVGIG (reference sequence). The V end lost 0 bases, the J end lost 5 bases, and 7 bases lay between the germline ends.

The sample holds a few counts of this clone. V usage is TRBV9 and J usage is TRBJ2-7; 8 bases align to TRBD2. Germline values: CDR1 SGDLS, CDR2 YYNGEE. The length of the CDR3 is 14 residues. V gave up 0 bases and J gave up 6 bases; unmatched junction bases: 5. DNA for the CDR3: TGTGCCAGCAGCGTAGAGGACGGGAGGGGCGAGCAGTACTTC. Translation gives CASSVEDGRGEQYF.

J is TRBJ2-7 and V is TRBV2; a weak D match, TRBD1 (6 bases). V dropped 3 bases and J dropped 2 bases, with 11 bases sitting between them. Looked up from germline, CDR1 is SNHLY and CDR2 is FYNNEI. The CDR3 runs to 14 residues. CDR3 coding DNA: TGTGCCAGCAGTGACGGACAGAGGGCCTACGAGCAGTACTTC. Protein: CASSDGQRAYEQYF.